This is a list of T cell receptor beta chains from one sample in a study of cytomegalovirus exposure and HLA in healthy donors. Only in-frame clones appear in the TCRdb table, and some are missing; sequencing was by immunoSEQ multiplex PCR. The sample holds about 140,000 clones, approximately 82% seen once. The sample taken for sequencing was PBMCs. These receptors were taken from a woman aged 55-75 years in good health and CMV-seropositive. The CDR3 runs from the conserved cysteine through the conserved F or W. D genes are given only for firm matches. Rows may omit the clone size; those that give it use once, few, many or a size class.

TRBV5-6	TRBJ2-7	.	.	CASSRTLTGYEQYF	TGTGCCAGCAGCCGCACCCTCACAGGCTACGAGCAGTACTTC
TRBV9	TRBJ2-3	TRBD2	.	CASSVSPLAGVTDTQYF	TGTGCCAGCAGCGTCTCCCCCCTAGCGGGGGTCACAGATACGCAGTATTTT
TRBV10-3	TRBJ2-7	TRBD1	once	CAISLRQDRGLEQYF	TGTGCCATCAGCCTGCGGCAGGACAGGGGGCTTGAGCAGTACTTC
TRBV6-6	TRBJ2-1	.	.	CASRSLTDNEQFF	TGTGCCAGCAGGTCCCTAACCGATAATGAGCAGTTCTTC
TRBV2	TRBJ2-7	TRBD2	.	CASREAGREQYF	TGTGCCAGCAGAGAAGCGGGGAGGGAGCAGTACTTC
TRBV5-1	TRBJ2-3	TRBD2	.	CASVGLAGGTDTQYF	TGCGCCAGCGTGGGACTAGCGGGAGGCACAGATACGCAGTATTTT
TRBV7-2	TRBJ2-1	TRBD2	.	CASDRTSGMSEQFF	TGTGCCAGTGATCGGACTAGCGGGATGAGTGAGCAGTTCTTC
TRBV5-1	TRBJ2-7	TRBD2	.	CASSPGQTSGNWGEQYF	TGCGCCAGCAGTCCCGGACAGACTAGCGGGAATTGGGGCGAGCAGTACTTC
TRBV27	TRBJ2-7	TRBD2	.	CASLGLAGGTEQYF	TGTGCCAGCCTGGGACTAGCGGGAGGGACCGAGCAGTACTTC
TRBV11-2	TRBJ2-7	.	.	CASSPVSLRAYEQYF	TGTGCCAGCAGCCCCGTCTCACTGAGAGCCTACGAGCAGTACTTC
TRBV15	TRBJ2-7	TRBD2	.	CATSVGLAGGDEQYF	TGTGCCACCAGCGTTGGACTAGCGGGAGGGGACGAGCAGTACTTC
TRBV18	TRBJ2-7	.	.	CASSPGHNSYEQYF	TGTGCCAGCTCACCGGGACATAACTCCTACGAGCAGTACTTC
TRBV7-3	TRBJ2-1	.	.	CASSAPGRGVQFF	TGTGCCAGCAGTGCCCCTGGTCGGGGTGTTCAGTTCTTC
TRBV7-2	TRBJ2-7	TRBD2	.	CASSFSGSHEQYF	TGTGCCAGCAGCTTCAGCGGGAGCCACGAGCAGTACTTC
TRBV5-1	TRBJ2-3	TRBD2	.	CASSSGSGNTDTQYF	TGCGCCAGCAGCTCTGGTAGCGGGAACACAGATACGCAGTATTTT
TRBV5-6	TRBJ2-3	.	.	CASSRPPSTMTDTQYF	TGTGCCAGCAGCAGACCGCCTAGTACTATGACAGATACGCAGTATTTT
TRBV6-6	TRBJ1-5	TRBD1	few	CASSRDRGIGPQHF	TGTGCCAGCAGTAGGGACAGGGGCATTGGGCCCCAGCATTTT
TRBV27	TRBJ2-5	.	.	CASSETWDSQETQYF	TGTGCCAGCAGTGAGACTTGGGACTCCCAAGAGACCCAGTACTTC
TRBV9	TRBJ2-5	TRBD2	.	CASSTLGGREETQYF	TGTGCCAGCAGCACCCTGGGAGGGAGGGAAGAGACCCAGTACTTC
TRBV5-6	TRBJ2-1	.	.	CASSLGLTGQFF	TGTGCCAGCAGCTTGGGTTTGACAGGGCAGTTCTTC
TRBV5-4	TRBJ2-7	.	.	CASSSRGVSYEQYF	TGTGCCAGCAGCTCGAGAGGCGTCAGCTACGAGCAGTACTTC
TRBV28	TRBJ1-5	.	.	CASSLDTGTWNQPQHF	TGTGCCAGCAGTTTAGATACAGGGACGTGGAATCAGCCCCAGCATTTT
TRBV5-1	TRBJ2-1	.	few	CASRAVGEVPHEQFF	TGCGCCAGCAGGGCGGTGGGGGAGGTCCCTCATGAGCAGTTCTTC
TRBV7-9	TRBJ2-7	TRBD2	.	CASSGGFLAGGEQYF	TGTGCCAGCAGCGGAGGTTTCCTAGCGGGAGGCGAGCAGTACTTC
TRBV10-3	TRBJ2-7	TRBD2	.	CATSRAGVNEQYF	TGTGCCACCTCACGAGCGGGAGTTAACGAGCAGTACTTC
TRBV7-8	TRBJ2-7	.	.	CASSLAKPRDRYEQYF	TGTGCCAGCAGCTTAGCGAAGCCGAGGGATAGGTACGAGCAGTACTTC